This T cell receptor beta chain was sequenced for a study of blood T cell repertoires in COVID-19 (dated by TCRdb to about 2020). In the study overall: Recovered participants in ImmuneRACE Cohort 3 were defined by two consecutive negative NP/OP PCR tests, clearance by a healthcare professional, or resolution of symptoms. The repertoires were released in a freely available public database meant as a resource for research on the immune response to SARS-CoV-2. Collaborator samples came from the United States, Italy and Spain and covered acute and convalescent phases of COVID-19. The dataset comprised deeply sampled blood TCRbeta repertoires from subjects exposed to, actively infected with, or recovered from COVID-19. The prospective study material was composed of cDNA or gDNA derived from T cells, B-cell-depleted T cells, or PBMCs. A de-identified subject ID, COVID-19 status, age in years and sex were almost always included in the sample metadata. Samples were obtained from the ongoing ImmuneRACE study (first 160 participants) and from some 1,300 subjects provided by 6 global collaborators. HLA class I and class II types, where available, came from metadata supplied by the sample provider rather than from assay-based typing.

Enrolling through a virtual design, the prospective study's participants ranged in age from roughly 18 to 95 years and lived across 20 to 25 United States geographic areas. To assign participants to cohorts, the prospective study relied on clinical history that participants themselves reported in a screening survey and a study questionnaire. Mobile phlebotomists in the prospective study collected whole blood, serum and a nasopharyngeal or oropharyngeal swab from every participant. Prospective study participants could optionally give additional blood draws and questionnaires over an approximately 2-month period. Prospective study blood samples were shipped either frozen or at room temperature before DNA extraction. V gives up 0 bases and J gives up 7 bases, and the segment between their germline ends measures 14 bases. CDR1 and CDR2 are drawn from the germline V gene (reference sequence): SGHNT, YYREEE. CDR3 length: 14 amino acids, cysteine to phenylalanine. Just the 42-base CDR3 DNA is kept, in frame starting at base 1.

This clone was recorded only once. The clone's antigen remains unknown. No qualities accompany the bases; no much larger clone lies one base away. TCRbeta CDR3 regions were amplified from genomic DNA by means of the immunoSEQ Assay, a bias-controlled multiplex PCR. The authors processed their data as follows. The number of nucleated cells in each sample was estimated from the amplification of reference gene primers within the assay. To quantify the absolute abundance of each unique TCRbeta CDR3 rearrangement, sequence reads were collapsed and filtered. For each sample, productive Simpson clonality was calculated by taking the square root of Simpson's diversity index across productive rearrangements. TCRdb re-hosts the immuneACCESS table, in-frame sequences only. Its copies lack some clones; in the studies checked, an unresolved V gene accounts for under half of them, and the cause for the rest is not known. The DNA gave D and trimming, while V, J and clone size come from that table. In all, the sample holds about 190,000 clones, and around 87% of those were seen once. Around 23% of the sample goes to the ten largest clones.

The study at large found these results: How much clinical and demographic metadata was included differed by source and by participant, and the metadata was provided uncurated.

What was sequenced was PBMCs or T cells enriched from blood (not recorded which). Recombination linked TRBV5-4 to TRBJ2-7; the D gene is perhaps TRBD2, from 6 matching bases. The sequence was obtained from a woman between 40 and 55 years old in a cohort exposed to, infected with or recovered from COVID-19 (not recorded which). The DNA reads as follows: TGTGCCAGCAGCTTGGGGGGAGGACTGTCTGAGCAGTACTTC. Its protein is CASSLGGGLSEQYF.